Below, 8 T cell receptor beta chains from the same sample are listed, as sequenced in a study of shared clonotypes between healthy human individuals. TCRdb keeps only in-frame clones here, not all; method: immunoSEQ multiplex PCR. Of about 680,000 clones listed, around 90% are singletons. Naive CD8 cells comprised CD45RO-negative, CCR7-positively selected cells, excluding terminally differentiated effector memory CD45RA+ cells. Sequences were obtained from naive CD8+ T cells sorted from blood. Receptor source: a man between 25 and 39 years old in good health.

A note on this clone: The same CDR3 arises from other DNA sequences in this sample as well. The chain uses TRBV11-2 and TRBJ1-3; possible D gene TRBD1, 5 bases. Germline V gene sequence: CDR1 SGHAT, CDR2 FQNNGV. V lost 3 bases and J 7 bases, leaving 10 bases between the germline ends. The CDR3 has 13 residues. The CDR3: CASSLGTLNTIYF. In DNA form, the CDR3 reads TGTGCCAGCAGCTTGGGGACCTTGAACACCATATATTTT.

The V gene is TRBV4-1, the J gene TRBJ1-1; weak D call: TRBD1 (5 bases). The CDR3 is 15 amino acids. V shed 1 base and J shed 1 base, with 10 bases lying between them. CDR1 and CDR2 (germline): MGHRA, YSYEKL. The chain's CDR3 is CASSQVWQGNTEAFF. CDR3 in DNA: TGCGCCAGCAGCCAAGTGTGGCAGGGGAACACTGAAGCTTTCTTT.

This clone has only one observation. CDR3 amino acids: CASSLVLGSNEQYF. The CDR3 nucleotides read TGTGCCAGCAGCTTAGTCTTAGGCAGCAACGAGCAGTACTTC. The chain links TRBV7-2 to TRBJ2-7, with no clear D. The CDR3 is made up of 14 amino acids. Trimming cost V 1 base and J 5 bases, with 12 bases left between them. Germline-derived CDR1 and CDR2 are SGHTA and FQGNSA.

This rearrangement joins TRBV4-1 to TRBJ2-7, with 15 bases lining up with TRBD2. V gave up 8 bases and J gave up 0 bases; unmatched junction bases: 11. The CDR3 contains 18 residues. CDR1 and CDR2 (germline): MGHRA, YSYEKL. The CDR3 is CASQLPGLAGGRSYEQYF. The CDR3 coding sequence is TGCGCCAGCCAACTACCGGGACTAGCGGGAGGACGCTCCTACGAGCAGTACTTC.

The gene calls are TRBV6-1 and TRBJ2-5; D is tentatively TRBD1 or TRBD2 (5 bases each). Germline loops: CDR1 MNHNS, CDR2 SASEGT. The CDR3 totals 15 residues. V was shortened by 2 bases and J by 5 bases, with 15 bases between the two germline ends. CDR3 sequence: CASSETLGVLETQYF. CDR3 nucleotides: TGTGCCAGCAGTGAAACTCTGGGGGTGTTGGAGACCCAGTACTTC.

The CDR3 protein is CASSLETSGSFRDEQYF. CDR3 nucleotide sequence: TGTGCCAGCAGCTTAGAAACTAGCGGGAGTTTCAGGGACGAGCAGTACTTC. The rearrangement joins TRBV11-2 to TRBJ2-7; 11 bases are a match to TRBD2. CDR3 length: 17 amino acids. Looked up from germline, CDR1 is SGHAT and CDR2 is FQNNGV. V gave up 0 bases and J gave up 5 bases; unmatched junction bases: 9.

V usage is TRBV2 and J usage is TRBJ2-2, with D hard to call. The CDR3 length is 14 residues. V lost 8 bases and J 4 bases, leaving 14 bases between the germline ends. CDR1 is SNHLY, CDR2 FYNNEI, per germline. This chain's CDR3 is CASQITSSTGELFF. CDR3 sequence (DNA): TGTGCCAGCCAAATCACCTCATCCACCGGGGAGCTGTTTTTT.

DNA of the CDR3: TGTGCCAGCGGGACAGGGGGAAGAAACACCATATATTTT. It encodes CASGTGGRNTIYF. This sequence joins TRBV28 and TRBJ1-3, with TRBD1 matching 11 bases. The CDR3 has 13 residues. Germline values: CDR1 MDHEN, CDR2 SYDVKM. With V trimmed by 8 bases and J by 5 bases, 2 bases remained unmatched.